The next 32 T cell receptor beta chains were all read from a single sample in a study of T cells in Graves' hyperthyroidism and ophthalmopathy. Researchers took RNA transcripts and amplified the TCR beta CDR3 regions from them. The primer set for the first-round RT-PCR of the TCR CDR3 was HTBI. TCRdb used MiXCR to reprocess the multiplex PCR reads, holding one entry per CDR3 protein. The table has a few hundred thousand distinct CDR3 sequences, 20% to 25% seen once; the top ten hold 26%. Sequencing was carried out using blood. The receptor set was obtained from a man aged 18 to 35 with Graves' hyperthyroidism.

This clonotype was seen many times. This chain's CDR3 is CASQQGPFFEQYF. The CDR3 nucleotides are TGTGCCAGCCAACAGGGGCCATTTTTCGAGCAGTACTTC. The chain combines TRBV6-1 with TRBJ2-7; 7 nucleotides match TRBD1. The CDR3 is 13 amino acids. Germline V gene sequence: CDR1 MNHNS, CDR2 SASEGT. V shed 8 bases, J shed 6 bases, and the junction held 10 bases outside the gene matches.

In regard to this clonotype: Given a much more abundant clone one base away, this may be a read error. V is TRBV18 and J is TRBJ2-5; 8 nucleotides agree with TRBD2. The CDR3 length is 16 residues. Germline lookup yields CDR1 KGHSH and CDR2 LQKENI. Here the CDR3 DNA reads TGTGCCAACTCACCACCCCAAGCGGGGGTCCAAGAGACCCAGTACTTC. Residues: CANSPPQAGVQETQYF.

As concerns this clonotype: A junction end diverges from the germline sequence, so it may reflect a read error. The V call is TRBV4-1, the J call TRBJ2-7, with 8 bases that match TRBD1. This CDR3 comprises 13 residues. Looked up from germline, CDR1 is MGHRA and CDR2 is YSYEKL. The CDR3 loop reads CVSSLGQGYEQYF. CDR3 nucleotide sequence: TGCGTCAGCAGCCTCGGACAGGGCTACGAGCAGTACTTC.

This clonotype was seen a handful of times. The chain employs TRBV25-1 and TRBJ1-1; tentatively, D is TRBD1 (5 bases). The CDR3 extends over 11 amino acids. CDR1 is MGHDK, CDR2 SYGVNS, per germline. Trimming left V 10 bases short and J 1 base short, with 7 bases between. CDR3 sequence reads: CATQENTEAFF. CDR3 in DNA: TGTGCCACACAGGAGAACACTGAAGCTTTCTTT.

Ten or more counts support this clonotype. V usage is TRBV5-1 and J usage is TRBJ1-2, with D uncertain. Germline CDR1 SGHRS, CDR2 YFSETQ. V was pared by 0 bases and J by 5 bases, with 8 bases between. The CDR3 contains 13 residues. The CDR3 region is CASSLAPAYGYTF. CDR3 nucleotides: TGCGCCAGCAGCTTGGCGCCCGCATATGGCTACACCTTC.

In its sample, this clonotype was seen many times. The chain is built from TRBV20-1 and TRBJ2-5; D is possibly TRBD1 (5 bases). The V end was cut by 0 bases, the J end by 5 bases, with 13 bases between. This CDR3 contains 14 residues. Looked up from germline, CDR1 is DFQATT and CDR2 is SNEGSKA (reference sequence). This chain's CDR3 is CSARDRVGRETQYF. CDR3 in DNA: TGCAGTGCTAGAGACCGGGTGGGGCGGGAGACCCAGTACTTC.

This clonotype was found many times. The chain carries TRBV4-1 and TRBJ1-2, with 9 bases that match TRBD1. With V trimmed by 7 bases and J by 4 bases, 7 bases remained unmatched. CDR3 length: 14 amino acids. The germline V gene has CDR1 MGHRA and CDR2 YSYEKL. The CDR3 DNA follows: TGCGCCAGCAACCCCAGACAGGGGGGCTATGGCTACACCTTC. Translated: CASNPRQGGYGYTF.

This clonotype was recorded many times. The genes are TRBV28 and TRBJ2-5, with D possibly being TRBD1 (6 bases). V gave up 5 bases and J gave up 4 bases, with 11 bases separating them. Germline V lookup: CDR1 MDHEN, CDR2 SYDVKM. This CDR3 region has 13 residues. The CDR3 loop reads CASSGGGVETQYF. The DNA of the CDR3 is TGTGCCAGCAGTGGGGGCGGAGTAGAGACCCAGTACTTC.

This clonotype was seen ten or more times. This sequence joins TRBV6-2 or TRBV6-3 and TRBJ1-5; perhaps TRBD1 as D (5 bases). Germline V lookup: CDR1 MNHEY, CDR2 SVGEGT. The CDR3 contains 14 residues. V shed 2 bases and J shed 4 bases, with 9 bases lying between them. The CDR3 loop reads CASSYAGLNQPQHF. As DNA, the CDR3 is TGTGCCAGCAGTTACGCAGGGTTAAATCAGCCCCAGCATTTT.

At least ten counts were recorded for this clonotype. V gene TRBV28 combines with J gene TRBJ1-2; TRBD1 matches at 8 bases. The CDR3 is made up of 15 amino acids. From germline, CDR1 is MDHEN and CDR2 SYDVKM. V was pared by 4 bases and J by 6 bases, with 10 bases of the junction left unmatched. The CDR3 DNA sequence: TGTGCCAGCAGTTCGCAGGGGGCCCCATTCCATGGCTACACCTTC. This codes for CASSSQGAPFHGYTF.

This clonotype was counted a few times. The chain links TRBV2 to TRBJ1-3; weak D call: TRBD1 (5 bases). Germline lookup yields CDR1 SNHLY and CDR2 FYNNEI. The CDR3 consists of 15 residues. Trimming stripped 6 bases from V and 0 bases from J, with 12 bases between. CDR3 loop: CASRVDSNSGNTIYF. CDR3 sequence (DNA): TGTGCCAGCAGGGTAGACAGCAACTCTGGAAACACCATATATTTT.

In this sample, this clonotype turned up many times. The rearrangement uses TRBV5-1 and TRBJ2-2, with D unclear. Trimming cost V 0 bases and J 6 bases, with 6 bases left between them. In germline, CDR1 is SGHRS, CDR2 YFSETQ. The CDR3 covers 13 residues. CDR3 protein: CASSLEGAGELFF. DNA for the CDR3: TGCGCCAGCAGCTTGGAAGGTGCCGGGGAGCTGTTTTTT.

The sample holds many counts of this clonotype. The genes are TRBV11-2 and TRBJ1-1; TRBD1 is a possible D gene (5 bases). The CDR3 contains 14 residues. The V and J ends lost 3 bases and 3 bases respectively, with 11 bases between them. Germline V lookup: CDR1 SGHAT, CDR2 FQNNGV. CDR3 residues: CASSLEGLYTEAFF. CDR3 nucleotides: TGTGCCAGCAGCTTGGAGGGGTTATACACTGAAGCTTTCTTT.

As concerns this clonotype: A much larger clone sits a single nucleotide away, making a read error possible. The rearrangement joins TRBV28 to TRBJ2-3, with 9 bases lining up with TRBD2. Germline V gives CDR1 MDHEN, CDR2 SYDVKM. The CDR3 contains 12 residues. CDR3 in amino acids: CTSGGYTDTQYF. Here the CDR3 DNA reads TGTACCAGCGGGGGGTACACAGATACGCAGTATTTT.

This clonotype occurred a few times. The V call is TRBV12-3 or TRBV12-4, the J call TRBJ2-3; D is undetermined. V lost 2 bases to trimming and J lost 4 bases, with 13 bases between them. The CDR3 covers 15 residues. DNA of the CDR3: TGTGCCAGCAGTTTATTGGGTGCTCCAGCAGATACGCAGTATTTT. It codes for CASSLLGAPADTQYF.

A word on this clonotype: This may be a read error, as it is one base from a much larger clone. The V gene is TRBV28, the J gene TRBJ2-5; D is perhaps TRBD1 (5 bases). CDR1 and CDR2 from the germline V gene are MDHEN and SYDVKM. CDR3 length equals 13 residues. V was cut by 6 bases and J by 9 bases, with 17 bases left in between. The CDR3 region is CASRPRVGKAQYF. CDR3 DNA sequence: TGTGCCAGCAGGCCCAGGGTGGGAAAGGCCCAGTACTTC.

This clonotype was detected ten times or more. This sequence joins TRBV25-1 and TRBJ2-7; D is possibly TRBD1 (6 bases). Trimming left V 7 bases short and J 0 bases short, with 13 bases between. The CDR3 is made up of 14 amino acids. Germline V gene sequence: CDR1 MGHDK, CDR2 SYGVNS. In nucleotides, the CDR3 is TGTGCCAGCAATTCACAGGGTTTCTCCTACGAGCAGTACTTC. It specifies CASNSQGFSYEQYF.

This clonotype was detected ten times or more. V usage is TRBV7-2 and J usage is TRBJ2-7; the D gene is possibly TRBD1 (5 bases). From germline, CDR1 is SGHTA and CDR2 FQGNSA. V was trimmed by 5 bases and J by 2 bases, leaving 13 bases between them. CDR3 size: 14 residues. The CDR3 DNA follows: TGTGCCAGCAGCCCTACGACAGTCCCCTACGAGCAGTACTTC. Residues: CASSPTTVPYEQYF.

This clonotype has at least ten counts. The chain has TRBV6-1 and TRBJ2-5; D unresolved. CDR3 length: 15 residues. The ends were cut back, 6 bases at V and 3 bases at J, with 17 bases in the middle. Looked up from germline, CDR1 is MNHNS and CDR2 is SASEGT. The CDR3 DNA reads TGTGCCAGCAGGAATACGGACCCTGGGAAAGAGACCCAGTACTTC. Protein product: CASRNTDPGKETQYF.

There are many counts of this clonotype. This chain links TRBV15 with TRBJ2-7; perhaps TRBD2 as D (6 bases). Trimming pared 0 bases from V and 7 bases from J, leaving 22 bases between. This CDR3 contains 17 residues. Germline CDR1 is LNHNV and CDR2 is YYDKDF (reference sequence). This CDR3 reads CATSRDNSPGRLGEQYF. CDR3 DNA sequence: TGTGCCACCAGCAGAGATAACTCCCCCGGACGACTAGGAGAGCAGTACTTC.

This clonotype was counted many times. V usage is TRBV2 and J usage is TRBJ1-1; D uncertain. Germline lookup yields CDR1 SNHLY and CDR2 FYNNEI. The CDR3 has 13 residues. V shed 7 bases and J shed 2 bases, with 11 bases lying between them. CDR3 nucleotides: TGTGCCAGCATCCGGGCCCGTAACACTGAAGCTTTCTTT. Encoded protein: CASIRARNTEAFF.

This clonotype was seen ten or more times. The genes are TRBV20-1 and TRBJ2-7; 9 positions agree with TRBD1. The CDR3 sequence is 14 residues long. V lost 4 bases to trimming and J lost 4 bases; unmatched junction nucleotides: 8. Germline V gene data show CDR1 as DFQATT and CDR2 as SNEGSKA (reference sequence). This CDR3 is CSANFKGQGYEQYF. In DNA, the CDR3 is TGCAGTGCTAATTTTAAGGGACAGGGATACGAGCAGTACTTC.

In this sample, this clonotype turned up many times. J is TRBJ1-5 and V is TRBV12-3 or TRBV12-4; the D gene is possibly TRBD1 (6 bases). CDR3 length: 15 amino acids. Trimming removed 3 bases from V and 5 bases from J, with 14 bases in between. The DNA for the CDR3 is TGTGCCAGCAGTTTTGCCGGGGGCGGGGATCAGCCCCAGCATTTT. It is translated as CASSFAGGGDQPQHF.

In DNA, the CDR3 is TGTGCCAGCAGTTTCGAGGCGTTCCCCTACGAGCAGTACTTC. This gives the protein CASSFEAFPYEQYF. This chain uses TRBV28 with TRBJ2-7; no firm D call. Trimming took 3 bases from V and 2 from J, leaving 11 bases between them. CDR1 is MDHEN and CDR2 is SYDVKM in the germline V gene. The CDR3 is 14 residues long.

This clonotype was counted ten times or more. This chain joins TRBV28 and TRBJ2-2; 8 bases fit TRBD1. Germline-derived CDR1 and CDR2 are MDHEN and SYDVKM. The CDR3 runs to 16 residues. Trimming at V came to 6 bases and at J to 5 bases, leaving 11 bases not matched to a gene. CDR3 protein: CASSLNRGTGTGELFF. For the CDR3, the DNA is TGTGCCAGCAGCCTCAACAGGGGGACTGGGACCGGGGAGCTGTTTTTT. The full variable domain, its missing parts supplied by reference TRBV28 and TRBJ2-2, is DVKVTQSSRYLVKRTGEKVFLECVQDMDHENMFWYRQDPGLGLRLIYFSYDVKMKEKGDIPEGYSVSREKKERFSLILESASTNQTSMYLCASSLNRGTGTGELFFGEGSRLTVL.

This clonotype showed up many times. The rearrangement joins TRBV30 to TRBJ1-1; 9 nucleotides line up with TRBD1. V dropped 8 bases and J dropped 4; count of bases not matched to a gene: 5. The V gene's germline CDR1 is GTSNPN and CDR2 SVGIG (reference sequence). The CDR3 extends over 12 amino acids. Here the CDR3 reads CAGDRDGTEAFF. The DNA of the CDR3 is TGTGCCGGGGACAGGGATGGCACTGAAGCTTTCTTT.

This clonotype occurred once. The CDR3 here is CASSDIGQGMDEQYF. In nucleotides, the CDR3 is TGTGCCAGCAGTGACATCGGACAGGGTATGGACGAGCAGTACTTC. This rearrangement joins TRBV6-1 to TRBJ2-7; 8 bases align to TRBD1. Germline V gives CDR1 MNHNS, CDR2 SASEGT. CDR3 length: 15 amino acids. Germline trimming cut 3 bases from V and 5 bases from J; bases unmatched to any gene: 9.

Only a few counts were recorded for this clonotype. A read error may explain this, as a much larger clone is one base away. The CDR3 reads CAGVAGLNYGYTF. DNA of the CDR3: TGTGCCGGCGTCGCGGGGCTCAACTATGGCTACACCTTC. The rearrangement links TRBV2 to TRBJ1-2; possible D gene TRBD1, 5 bases. V was trimmed by 11 bases and J by 2 bases, leaving 15 bases between them. The CDR3 runs 13 residues. Germline CDR1 is SNHLY and CDR2 is FYNNEI.

CDR3 region: CASSYWSGGQETQYF. The CDR3 bases are TGTGCCAGCAGTTACTGGTCGGGAGGTCAAGAGACCCAGTACTTC. V is TRBV6-5 and J is TRBJ2-5; TRBD2 agrees at 7 bases. The ends lost 1 base at V and 2 bases at J; junction bases unmatched: 4. The CDR3 consists of 15 residues. CDR1 MNHEY and CDR2 SVGAGI come from the germline V gene.

This clonotype was seen repeatedly, ten times or more. The V and J genes are TRBV6-5 and TRBJ1-5; 9 nucleotides line up with TRBD1. Trimming took 0 bases from V and 10 from J; bases not matched to a gene: 4. The CDR3 runs to 14 residues. Germline lookup yields CDR1 MNHEY and CDR2 SVGAGI. The CDR3 region has the DNA TGTGCCAGCAGTTACTCCGGGACAGGGTCCCCCCAGCATTTT. Translated: CASSYSGTGSPQHF.

This chain connects TRBV6-5 to TRBJ1-2, with a tentative D call TRBD1 (5 bases). This CDR3 has 13 amino acids. Trimming took 5 bases from V and 7 from J, leaving 14 bases between them. Germline CDR1 is MNHEY and CDR2 is SVGAGI. CDR3 in amino acids: CASSTWGSAGYTF. The CDR3 DNA is TGTGCCAGCAGTACTTGGGGGTCGGCTGGCTACACCTTC.

Note on this clonotype: One base away lies a much larger clone, so this may be a sequencing read error. The rearrangement links TRBV15 to TRBJ2-7; 7 bases align to TRBD2. The CDR3 runs to 12 residues. Germline trimming cut 5 bases from V and 3 bases from J; bases unmatched to any gene: 1. In germline, CDR1 is LNHNV, CDR2 YYDKDF (reference sequence). CDR3 sequence: CATSRGVYEQYF. The CDR3 coding sequence is TGTGCCACCAGCCGGGGGGTCTACGAGCAGTACTTC.